This passage covers 8 T cell receptor beta chains from one sample sequenced in a study of blood T cell repertoires in COVID-19 (dated by TCRdb to about 2020). The method was the immunoSEQ multiplex PCR assay. TCRdb provides this immuneACCESS table in a form limited to in-frame rearrangements. Some clones are lacking; in checked studies, under half of them reflect an unresolved V gene, and why the rest are absent is not known. Recorded for this sample are under 110,000 clones; 71% of them occurred a single time. The ten top clones hold about 0.85% of the sample. The sequencing sample was made of peripheral blood. These receptors came from a human donor with acute or convalescent COVID-19. The donor label of this sample is uncertain.

V gene TRBV19 combines with J gene TRBJ1-2, with D possibly matching TRBD1 (6 bases). The germline V gene encodes CDR1 LNHDA and CDR2 SQIVND (reference sequence). Trimming left V 6 bases short and J 7 bases short, with 15 bases between. The CDR3 is made up of 13 amino acids. CDR3 sequence reads: CASRDLGAGGYTF. CDR3 nucleotide sequence: TGTGCCAGTAGGGACCTGGGGGCTGGTGGCTACACCTTC.

In this sample, this clone turned up once. CDR3 bases: TGTGCCAGCTCACCTGACGGGAACTATGGCTACACCTTC. Protein sequence: CASSPDGNYGYTF. The J gene is TRBJ1-2, the V gene TRBV18; D is unclear. Trimming removed 3 bases at V and 2 bases at J, with 7 bases between. Germline loops: CDR1 KGHSH, CDR2 LQKENI. The CDR3 length is 13 residues.

This clone was observed once. The chain carries TRBV19 and TRBJ1-1, with a tentative D call TRBD1 (5 bases). Germline CDR1 and CDR2: LNHDA and SQIVND (reference sequence). V gave up 0 bases and J gave up 4 bases, with 12 bases separating them. The CDR3 is 15 residues long. Here the CDR3 DNA reads TGTGCCAGTAGTATAGATCAGGGAGGCGGCACTGAAGCTTTCTTT. Amino acids: CASSIDQGGGTEAFF.

The rearrangement uses TRBV2 and TRBJ2-5, with 16 positions matching TRBD2. The trim removed 6 bases at V and 4 bases at J, leaving 8 bases unmatched. Germline CDR1 and CDR2: SNHLY and FYNNEI. This CDR3 contains 17 residues. The CDR3 DNA sequence: TGTGCCAGCAGCTTGGGACTAGCGGGGGGGCTGGGAGAGACCCAGTACTTC. This encodes CASSLGLAGGLGETQYF.

The chain carries TRBV6-5 and TRBJ1-6, with a weak D call TRBD1 (5 bases). Germline assignment: CDR1 MNHEY and CDR2 SVGAGI. The CDR3 loop spans 15 amino acids. The V and J ends lost 2 bases and 10 bases respectively, with 15 bases between them. CDR3 region: CASSYTDIVDSPLHF. In DNA form, the CDR3 reads TGTGCCAGCAGTTACACGGACATAGTAGACTCACCCCTCCACTTT.

The chain recombines TRBV6-1 with TRBJ2-7; TRBD2 is a possible D gene (6 bases). There are 14 residues in the CDR3. The V gene lost 3 bases and the J gene lost 5 bases, with 14 bases spanning the gap. Per germline, CDR1 MNHNS and CDR2 SASEGT. The CDR3 DNA is TGTGCCAGCAGTGATCCCCCCGGGAGCCACGAGCAGTACGTC. Translation gives CASSDPPGSHEQYV.

In the case of this clone: This may come from a read error, since a much larger clone is one base off. Other DNA sequences in the sample encode the same CDR3. CDR3 residues: CASSQGLLTDTQYF. In DNA, the CDR3 is TGTGCCAGCAGCCAGGGACTCCTCACAGATACGCAGTATTTT. This chain joins TRBV3-1 (or the pseudogene TRBV3-2) and TRBJ2-3; D may be TRBD2 (6 bases). The V end lost 3 bases, the J end lost 2 bases, and 9 bases lay between the germline ends. Germline lookup yields CDR1 LGHDT and CDR2 YNNKEL (reference sequence). This CDR3 is built from 14 residues.

This clone was detected only a few times. The chain combines TRBV28 with TRBJ1-6; no clear D. Trimming left V 7 bases short and J 3 bases short, with 10 bases between. CDR3 length: 14 residues. Per germline, CDR1 MDHEN and CDR2 SYDVKM. CDR3 sequence reads: CASTGSNYNSPLHF. CDR3 DNA sequence: TGTGCCAGCACTGGCAGTAACTATAATTCACCCCTCCACTTT.